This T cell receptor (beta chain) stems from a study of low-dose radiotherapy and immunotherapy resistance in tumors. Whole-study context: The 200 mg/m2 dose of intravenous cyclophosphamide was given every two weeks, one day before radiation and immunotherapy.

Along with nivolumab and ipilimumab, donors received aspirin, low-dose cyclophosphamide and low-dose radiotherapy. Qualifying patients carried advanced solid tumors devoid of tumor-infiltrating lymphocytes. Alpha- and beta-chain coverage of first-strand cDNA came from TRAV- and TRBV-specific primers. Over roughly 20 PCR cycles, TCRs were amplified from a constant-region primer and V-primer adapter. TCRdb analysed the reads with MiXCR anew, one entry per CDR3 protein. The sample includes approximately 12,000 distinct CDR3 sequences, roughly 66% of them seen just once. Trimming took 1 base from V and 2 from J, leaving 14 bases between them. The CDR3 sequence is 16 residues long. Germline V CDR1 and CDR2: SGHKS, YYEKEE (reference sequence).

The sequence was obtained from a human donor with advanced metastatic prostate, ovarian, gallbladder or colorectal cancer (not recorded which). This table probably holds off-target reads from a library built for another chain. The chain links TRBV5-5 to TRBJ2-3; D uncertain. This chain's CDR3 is CASSLRWQANTDTQYF. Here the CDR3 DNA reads TGTGCCAGCAGCTTGCGGTGGCAAGCCAACACAGATACGCAGTATTTT. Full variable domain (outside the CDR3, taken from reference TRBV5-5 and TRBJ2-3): DAGVTQSPTHLIKTRGQQVTLRCSPISGHKSVSWYQQVLGQGPQFIFQYYEKEERGRGNFPDRFSARQFPNYSSELNVNALLLGDSALYLCASSLRWQANTDTQYFGPGTRLTVL.